This is a list of T cell receptor beta chains from one sample in a study of Graves' ophthalmopathy and Graves' hyperthyroidism. MiXCR, applied by TCRdb to the multiplex PCR reads, yields one record per CDR3 protein. The sample carries around 1,200,000 distinct CDR3 sequences, around a third recorded once. Sequenced: peripheral blood or thyroid tissue (not recorded which). These receptors originate from an adult man with Graves' hyperthyroidism. CDR3s include the opening cysteine and the closing phenylalanine or tryptophan. The D gene is left open where the match is weak. Rows give clone size only sometimes, using once, few, many, or a class for an expanded clone.

TRBV7-2,TRBJ1-5,many,.,11,CARDGNQPQHF,TGTGCCCGAGACGGCAATCAGCCCCAGCATTTT
TRBV12-3/TRBV12-4,TRBJ1-5,many,.,14,CASSNGQKNQPQHF,TGTGCCAGCAGCAACGGACAGAAAAATCAGCCCCAGCATTTT
TRBV18,TRBJ2-5,many,.,15,CASSRTGTLQETQYF,TGTGCCAGCTCGCGTACCGGGACCTTGCAAGAGACCCAGTACTTC
TRBV7-2,TRBJ1-1,.,.,16,CASSLSGEAVNTEAFF,TGTGCCAGCAGCTTATCGGGGGAGGCGGTGAACACTGAAGCTTTCTTT
TRBV20-1,TRBJ1-5,medium-sized,TRBD1,15,CSAQDRGRSNQPQHF,TGCAGTGCACAAGACAGGGGGCGAAGCAATCAGCCCCAGCATTTT
TRBV6-6,TRBJ1-1,.,TRBD1,13,CASSGTGRPEAFF,TGTGCCAGCAGCGGGACAGGGAGACCTGAAGCTTTCTTT
TRBV20-1,TRBJ1-2,many,.,13,CSARGPGNYGYTF,TGCAGTGCTAGGGGCCCGGGTAACTATGGCTACACCTTC
TRBV29-1,TRBJ2-5,.,.,13,CSVVPGQSETQYF,TGCAGCGTAGTTCCAGGACAGAGCGAGACCCAGTACTTC
TRBV5-1,TRBJ1-3,few,.,18,CASSLARFEEPSGNTIYF,TGCGCCAGCAGCTTGGCCCGGTTTGAAGAACCCTCTGGAAACACCATATATTTT
TRBV19,TRBJ1-4,.,TRBD1,15,CASQPTQGQDEKLFF,TGTGCCAGTCAGCCAACACAGGGGCAGGATGAAAAACTGTTTTTT
TRBV20-1,TRBJ1-2,.,.,13,CSAPENGRDGYTF,TGCAGTGCCCCTGAAAACGGCAGGGACGGCTACACCTTC
TRBV2,TRBJ2-2,few,.,15,CASSDSSIRTGELFF,TGTGCCAGCAGTGATTCCAGTATTAGAACCGGGGAGCTGTTTTTT
TRBV9,TRBJ2-2,few,.,16,CASSVQGREDTGELFF,TGTGCCAGCAGCGTCCAGGGTAGGGAGGACACCGGGGAGCTGTTTTTT
TRBV12-3/TRBV12-4,TRBJ1-5,many,TRBD1,15,CASSFRGASNQPQHF,TGTGCCAGCAGTTTCAGGGGGGCGAGCAATCAGCCCCAGCATTTT
TRBV20-1,TRBJ2-7,many,TRBD2,13,CSASYASGYEQYF,TGCAGTGCTAGCTATGCTAGCGGGTACGAGCAGTACTTC
TRBV7-3,TRBJ2-7,many,TRBD1,14,CASSLQGALTEQYF,TGTGCCAGCAGCTTACAGGGGGCATTGACCGAGCAGTACTTC
TRBV11-2,TRBJ2-7,.,TRBD1,14,CASSSIGQGDEQYF,TGTGCCAGCAGCTCAATAGGACAGGGAGACGAGCAGTACTTC
TRBV19,TRBJ1-1,many,.,15,CASSIFQSAITEAFF,TGTGCCAGTAGTATATTCCAAAGCGCAATCACTGAAGCTTTCTTT
TRBV20-1,TRBJ2-7,many,.,15,CSARERLDTSYEQYF,TGCAGTGCTAGGGAACGTCTCGATACATCCTACGAGCAGTACTTC
TRBV2,TRBJ1-2,.,TRBD1,17,CASSEALRDRIGYGYTF,TGTGCCAGCAGTGAAGCGCTTCGGGACAGAATAGGCTATGGCTACACCTTC
TRBV9,TRBJ1-3,.,.,17,CASSVFWEINSGNTIYF,TGTGCCAGCAGCGTATTCTGGGAGATTAACTCTGGAAACACCATATATTTT
TRBV7-2,TRBJ1-5,many,.,13,CASSLASPNLQHF,TGTGCCAGCAGCTTAGCATCCCCTAATCTCCAGCATTTT
TRBV5-5,TRBJ2-7,.,TRBD1,16,CASSLPGQGASYEQYF,TGTGCCAGCAGCTTACCGGGACAGGGGGCAAGTTACGAGCAGTACTTC
TRBV10-3,TRBJ2-2,many,.,16,CAISEYLDSNTGELFF,TGTGCCATCAGTGAGTATTTAGACAGCAACACCGGGGAGCTGTTTTTT
TRBV11-2,TRBJ1-1,many,.,13,CASRLTRNTEAFF,TGTGCCAGCAGGCTGACGAGGAACACTGAAGCTTTCTTT
TRBV20-1,TRBJ2-5,many,.,14,CSALEQYQWETQYF,TGCAGTGCCCTAGAACAATACCAATGGGAGACCCAGTACTTC
TRBV28,TRBJ2-7,few,.,13,CASSQGGVYEQYF,TGTGCCAGCTCTCAAGGGGGAGTCTACGAGCAGTACTTC
TRBV24-1,TRBJ2-5,once,.,14,CATSVGAEQETQYF,TGTGCCACCAGCGTTGGGGCAGAGCAAGAGACCCAGTACTTC
TRBV4-1,TRBJ1-4,few,.,16,CASSQDRGTTNEKLFF,TGCGCCAGCAGCCAAGATCGGGGGACAACTAATGAAAAACTGTTTTTT
TRBV7-6,TRBJ2-5,many,TRBD1,14,CASSSTGGRETQYF,TGTGCCAGCAGCTCTACAGGGGGCAGGGAGACCCAGTACTTC
TRBV29-1,TRBJ1-1,many,TRBD1,13,CSVDRGRGTEAFF,TGCAGCGTTGACAGGGGGCGGGGGACTGAAGCTTTCTTT
TRBV11-2,TRBJ1-5,.,TRBD1,14,CASSTGQAFQPQHF,TGTGCCAGCAGCACCGGACAGGCTTTTCAGCCCCAGCATTTT
TRBV2,TRBJ1-2,.,TRBD1,16,CASTARQGGFHYGYTF,TGTGCCAGCACTGCCAGACAGGGTGGATTTCACTATGGCTACACCTTC
TRBV29-1,TRBJ1-2,many,.,10,CSASGDGYTF,TGCAGCGCTTCAGGGGATGGCTACACCTTC
TRBV5-4,TRBJ2-6,.,TRBD1,16,CASSYDRGSGANVLTF,TGTGCCAGCAGCTATGACAGGGGGTCTGGGGCCAACGTCCTGACTTTC
TRBV20-1,TRBJ2-2,many,TRBD1,15,CSATRDRRNTGELFF,TGCAGTGCTACCCGGGACAGGAGGAACACCGGGGAGCTGTTTTTT
TRBV6-5,TRBJ1-1,many,.,13,CASSRGPDTEAFF,TGTGCCAGCAGTAGGGGACCGGACACTGAAGCTTTCTTT
TRBV11-2,TRBJ1-2,few,.,13,CASSSRAGYGYTF,TGTGCCAGCAGCTCCCGCGCGGGCTATGGCTACACCTTC
TRBV19,TRBJ1-1,few,.,16,CASSIFIRQQNTEAFF,TGTGCCAGTAGTATATTTATTCGGCAGCAGAACACTGAAGCTTTCTTT
TRBV5-1,TRBJ2-6,many,.,14,CASRNRVGANVLTF,TGCGCCAGCAGGAACAGAGTGGGGGCCAACGTCCTGACTTTC
TRBV29-1,TRBJ1-2,.,.,13,CSAQVGGNYGYTF,TGCAGCGCCCAGGTCGGGGGGAACTATGGCTACACCTTC
TRBV25-1,TRBJ2-2,.,.,16,CASSVEEGRGTGELFF,TGTGCCAGCAGCGTTGAAGAGGGCAGGGGCACCGGGGAGCTGTTTTTT
TRBV6-5,TRBJ2-5,.,.,9,CASRATQYF,TGTGCCAGCAGAGCGACCCAGTACTTC
TRBV5-1,TRBJ2-2,.,.,13,CASSLEASGELFF,TGCGCCAGCAGCTTGGAGGCTAGCGGGGAGCTGTTTTTT
TRBV29-1,TRBJ1-1,few,TRBD1,13,CSGQGPSYTEAFF,TGCAGCGGACAGGGGCCATCCTACACTGAAGCTTTCTTT
TRBV4-3,TRBJ1-4,.,TRBD1,14,CASSQVQGDEKLFF,TGCGCCAGCAGCCAAGTCCAGGGGGATGAAAAACTGTTTTTT
TRBV12-3/TRBV12-4,TRBJ1-3,.,.,14,CASSPQGLGNTIYF,TGTGCCAGCAGCCCCCAGGGACTCGGAAACACCATATATTTT
TRBV20-1,TRBJ1-5,.,.,15,CSASGSGSISQPQHF,TGCAGTGCCAGTGGTAGCGGGAGCATTAGCCAGCCCCAGCATTTT
TRBV12-3/TRBV12-4,TRBJ2-5,few,.,15,CASSLSEGGRGTQYF,TGTGCCAGCAGTTTGAGTGAGGGGGGGCGAGGGACCCAGTACTTC
TRBV9,TRBJ1-2,.,.,14,CASSVAWGVDGYTF,TGTGCCAGCAGCGTAGCTTGGGGCGTAGATGGCTACACCTTC
TRBV10-3,TRBJ2-2,.,.,17,CAISETGRGMNTGELFF,TGTGCCATCAGTGAGACTGGACGGGGGATGAACACCGGGGAGCTGTTTTTT
TRBV13,TRBJ2-7,many,TRBD2,14,CASTIAGANYEQYF,TGTGCCAGCACCATAGCGGGGGCGAACTACGAGCAGTACTTC
TRBV29-1,TRBJ2-7,many,.,15,CSAPEDYTSSYEQYF,TGCAGCGCCCCTGAGGACTACACAAGCTCCTACGAGCAGTACTTC